The 10 T cell receptor beta chains presented below share a single source sample, sequenced in a study of CXCR3-negative and CXCR3-positive naive CD8 T cells (dated 2019 in TCRdb). The paper as a whole reports these results and caveats: Compared with CXCR3-negative naive cells, CXCR3-positive naive cells had TRB CDR3s with higher hydrophobicity (lower Kidera factor 4), lower energy, and higher strength and volume indices.

Their target antigens are unknown. The sequencer was a NextSeq 550. The Human TCR Profiling Kit (MiLaboratory) was used to make UMI-labeled 5' RACE TRB cDNA libraries. Each entry corresponds to one CDR3 protein sequence from reads that TCRdb reprocessed, and DNA is not given. The table held for this sample gives about 150,000 distinct CDR3 sequences. The biggest ten clones account for nearly 0.5% of the sample. Material: naive CXCR3+ CD8+ T cells from blood. The cell subset or site label corresponds to: CD45RO-CCR7+CD27+CD95- naive CD8+ T cells expressing CXCR3 (TNR3+). Receptor source: a human donor in good health. Some clones in this sample may be carry-over from other donors' samples.

This chain uses TRBV6-1 with TRBJ1-1; TCRdb calls TRBD1, which cannot be checked without DNA. The CDR3 loop spans 14 amino acids. Germline V lookup: CDR1 MNHNS, CDR2 SASEGT. Here the CDR3 reads CASSGDRGNTEAFF.

The V call is TRBV6-2 or TRBV6-3, the J call TRBJ2-5; checking the TCRdb D call of TRBD1 is not possible without DNA. The CDR3 contains 15 residues. Per germline, CDR1 MNHEY and CDR2 SVGEGT. CDR3 region: CASSILQLGGETQYF.

J is TRBJ2-7 and V is TRBV7-6; lacking DNA, the TRBD1 call made by TCRdb goes unchecked. CDR3 length: 15 amino acids. Germline V lookup: CDR1 SGHVS, CDR2 FNYEAQ. The CDR3 spells CASSKQGTGIYEQYF.

V usage is TRBV10-2 and J usage is TRBJ2-1; TCRdb's D call of TRBD1 is untestable without DNA. Looked up from germline, CDR1 is WSHSY and CDR2 is SAAADI. This CDR3 comprises 11 residues. CDR3 amino acids: CASSTGAVGFF.

The V and J genes are TRBV4-1 and TRBJ2-3; TCRdb gives TRBD2 as the D gene, but with no DNA this cannot be confirmed. From germline, CDR1 is MGHRA and CDR2 YSYEKL. The CDR3 has 17 amino acids. The CDR3 loop is CASSQDPASGNTDTQYF.

J is TRBJ1-5 and V is TRBV28. The CDR3 loop spans 15 amino acids. The germline gives CDR1 MDHEN, CDR2 SYDVKM. The CDR3 sequence: CASSSTDNSNQPQHF.

The V gene is TRBV5-8, the J gene TRBJ1-1; as DNA is missing, the TRBD1 call by TCRdb cannot be tested. Germline V lookup: CDR1 SGHTS, CDR2 YDEGEE. This CDR3 is 17 amino acids long. The CDR3 loop reads CASSIRDRGLFDTEAFF.

This rearrangement joins TRBV6-6 to TRBJ1-2. Germline V lookup: CDR1 MNHNY, CDR2 SVGAGI (reference sequence). This CDR3 has 11 amino acids. CDR3 residues: CASSYAPRYTF.

This rearrangement joins TRBV6-5 to TRBJ2-2. The V gene's germline CDR1 is MNHEY and CDR2 SVGAGI. This CDR3 is 14 amino acids long. Here the CDR3 reads CASSYAVNTGELFF.

The chain is built from TRBV11-2 and TRBJ2-5; with no DNA, the TCRdb D assignment of TRBD1 cannot be verified. Germline CDR1 reads SGHAT; CDR2 reads FQNNGV. The CDR3 extends over 15 amino acids. The CDR3 here is CASSFLGGGLETQYF.